This TCR beta chain is drawn from a study of cytomegalovirus exposure and HLA in healthy donors. Germline CDR1 is LNHDA and CDR2 is SQIVND (reference sequence). The CDR3 extends over 15 amino acids. V lost 4 bases to trimming and J lost 3 bases; unmatched junction nucleotides: 6. This table comes from immunoSEQ multiplex PCR, and its TCRdb copy is limited to in-frame clones, with some not included. The sample shows about 200,000 clones, 80% to 90% of them seen only once. This chain joins TRBV19 and TRBJ2-1, with TRBD2 matching 7 bases. Sequenced material: PBMCs. This sequence originates from a woman in her twenties or thirties in good health and CMV-seropositive. Here the CDR3 reads CASSTLAGSYNEQFF. CDR3 nucleotides: TGTGCCAGTAGTACCTTAGCGGGCAGCTACAATGAGCAGTTCTTC.